This T cell receptor beta chain was sequenced for a study of T cell responses to AZD1222 COVID-19 vaccine. The study, taken as a whole, reports: Repertoire sampling happened only post peak T cell response. Nearly half of unique spike-specific TCRs reportedly avoided B.1.351 and B.1.1.7 mutated regions. CD4 TCRs associated with vaccination spanned spike, dominating at 160-218 and 743-854.

In the case of this clone: As yet, its antigen is unknown.

Data came from immunoSEQ multiplex PCR; TCRdb stores just in-frame clones and leaves some out. The table has tens of thousands of clones, around nine tenths seen once. Germline lookup yields CDR1 MNHNY and CDR2 SVGAGI (reference sequence). V was clipped by 2 bases and J by 4 bases, with 9 bases between them. The CDR3 runs to 13 residues. The gene calls are TRBV6-6 and TRBJ2-7, with D possibly being TRBD2 (5 bases). Sequences were derived from peripheral blood, sampled on day 0 of MenACWY control vaccination. This clonotype was sampled from an adult in good health. The CDR3 protein is CASSYEGEYEQYF. The CDR3 coding sequence is TGTGCCAGCAGTTACGAGGGAGAGTACGAGCAGTACTTC.